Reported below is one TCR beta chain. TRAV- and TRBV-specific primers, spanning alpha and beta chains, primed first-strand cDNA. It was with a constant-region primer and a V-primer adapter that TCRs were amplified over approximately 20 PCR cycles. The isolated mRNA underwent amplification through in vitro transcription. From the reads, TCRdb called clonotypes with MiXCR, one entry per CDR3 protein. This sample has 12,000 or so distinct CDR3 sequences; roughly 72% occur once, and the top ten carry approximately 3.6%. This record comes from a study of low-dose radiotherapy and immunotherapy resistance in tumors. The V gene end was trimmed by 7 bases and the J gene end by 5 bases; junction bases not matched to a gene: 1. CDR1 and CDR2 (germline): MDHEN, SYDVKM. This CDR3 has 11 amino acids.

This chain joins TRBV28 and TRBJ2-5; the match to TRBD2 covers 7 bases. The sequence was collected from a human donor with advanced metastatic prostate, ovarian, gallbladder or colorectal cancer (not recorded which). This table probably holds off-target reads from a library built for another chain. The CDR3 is CASIGRETQYF. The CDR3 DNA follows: TGTGCCAGCATCGGGAGGGAGACCCAGTACTTC.